Below, 27 T cell receptor beta chains from the same sample are listed, as sequenced in a study of OX40 agonist ivuxolimab in advanced cancers. The library was produced with the immunoSEQ multiplex PCR assay. Drawn from immuneACCESS, this table holds only the in-frame rearrangements with V and J called that TCRdb kept. Clones are partly lost; checked studies trace under half to an unresolved V gene and leave the rest unexplained. The sample includes fewer than 90,000 clones, with about 88% observed a single time. The ten largest clones add up to about 0.31% of the sample. This sample comprised CD4+ or CD8+ T cells sorted from blood, obtained in a trial of the OX40 agonist ivuxolimab. The origin of the receptors is an adult with an advanced solid tumor such as melanoma, head and neck, liver or kidney cancer.

The chain couples TRBV7-6 to TRBJ1-5; TRBD1 matches 7 bases. CDR3 length: 14 residues. Germline trimming cut 4 bases from V and 11 bases from J; bases unmatched to any gene: 11. Per the germline V gene, CDR1 is SGHVS and CDR2 is FNYEAQ. Here the CDR3 reads CASSSRGDRDAQHF. CDR3 sequence (DNA): TGTGCCAGCAGCTCCCGGGGTGACAGGGATGCCCAGCATTTT. Together with reference TRBV7-6 and TRBJ1-5, the CDR3 gives the full variable domain: GAGVSQSPRYKVTKRGQDVALRCDPISGHVSLYWYRQALGQGPEFLTYFNYEAQQDKSGLPNDRFSAERPEGSISTLTIQRTEQRDSAMYRCASSSRGDRDAQHFGDGTRLSIL.

The chain combines TRBV27 with TRBJ2-7; a weak D match, TRBD1 (7 bases). Germline lookup yields CDR1 MNHEY and CDR2 SMNVEV (reference sequence). The CDR3 covers 20 residues. The V end lost 7 bases, the J end lost 5 bases, and 36 bases lay between the germline ends. CDR3 region: CASIGKGEALRQGKGDEQYF. CDR3 DNA sequence: TGTGCCAGCATAGGGAAGGGGGAGGCCCTCCGACAGGGCAAAGGGGACGAGCAGTACTTC.

The rearrangement joins TRBV19 to TRBJ2-7; D might be TRBD1 or TRBD2, each matching 5 bases. Germline CDR1 reads LNHDA; CDR2 reads SQIVND (reference sequence). This CDR3 contains 17 residues. Trimming pared 5 bases from V and 2 bases from J, leaving 22 bases between. As DNA, the CDR3 is TGTGCCAGTAGTCCCAACGGGGCTCTCACCGTACCCTACGAGCAGTACTTC. It specifies CASSPNGALTVPYEQYF.

The rearrangement links TRBV7-2 to TRBJ1-3; TRBD1 matches 7 bases. Germline V gene lookup returns CDR1 SGHTA and CDR2 FQGNSA. This CDR3 is 15 amino acids long. Trimming removed 1 base from V and 2 bases from J; junction bases left unmatched: 2. The CDR3 loop is CASSLGRGPGNTIYF. The DNA of the CDR3 is TGTGCCAGCAGCTTAGGGAGGGGGCCTGGAAACACCATATATTTT.

The chain links TRBV7-6 to TRBJ2-2; TRBD2 matches at 10 bases. Germline CDR1 reads SGHVS; CDR2 reads FNYEAQ. The CDR3 spans 18 residues. The trim removed 5 bases at V and 4 bases at J, leaving 13 bases unmatched. CDR3 amino acids: CASSPSSGLAGVTGELFF. CDR3 DNA: TGTGCCAGCAGCCCAAGTAGTGGGCTAGCGGGGGTCACCGGGGAGCTGTTTTTT. Based on the CDR3 plus reference TRBV7-6 and TRBJ2-2, the full variable domain is GAGVSQSPRYKVTKRGQDVALRCDPISGHVSLYWYRQALGQGPEFLTYFNYEAQQDKSGLPNDRFSAERPEGSISTLTIQRTEQRDSAMYRCASSPSSGLAGVTGELFFGEGSRLTVL.

This chain connects TRBV7-6 to TRBJ1-1; tentatively, D is TRBD1 (6 bases). Germline V lookup: CDR1 SGHVS, CDR2 FNYEAQ. V shed 1 base and J shed 1 base, with 7 bases lying between them. The length of the CDR3 is 14 residues. CDR3 DNA sequence: TGTGCCAGCAGCTTAGGGACAGCGAACACTGAAGCTTTCTTT. Translation gives CASSLGTANTEAFF.

The rearrangement links TRBV19 to TRBJ1-5; 9 bases align to TRBD1. The length of the CDR3 is 16 residues. Germline CDR1 reads LNHDA; CDR2 reads SQIVND (reference sequence). J was trimmed by 5 bases and V by 3 bases; bases with no gene match: 8. The chain's CDR3 is CASSMKGQGTYQPQHF. DNA for the CDR3: TGTGCCAGTAGTATGAAGGGACAGGGAACATATCAGCCCCAGCATTTT.

This chain links TRBV5-5 with TRBJ2-3, with TRBD1 as a possible D gene (5 bases). The CDR3 length is 15 residues. Germline loops: CDR1 SGHKS, CDR2 YYEKEE (reference sequence). V dropped 2 bases and J dropped 1 base, with 11 bases sitting between them. The CDR3 DNA sequence: TGTGCCAGCAGCTTTGCAGGGTCTGGCACAGATACGCAGTATTTT. Translated, it gives CASSFAGSGTDTQYF.

The J gene is TRBJ2-2, the V gene TRBV5-4; D tentatively fits TRBD1 or TRBD2 (5 bases each). This CDR3 has 15 amino acids. Trimming took off 5 bases at V and 5 bases at J, with 16 bases between the two ends. Per the germline V gene, CDR1 is SGHNT and CDR2 is YYREEE (reference sequence). CDR3 DNA: TGTGCCAGCAGTGACCCGGGACGGCCGACCGGGGAGCTGTTTTTT. Protein product: CASSDPGRPTGELFF.

The CDR3 reads CASSLGLAGVRSSGANVLTF. In nucleotides, the CDR3 is TGCGCCAGCAGCTTGGGGCTAGCGGGGGTAAGATCCTCTGGGGCCAACGTCCTGACTTTC. The V and J genes are TRBV5-1 and TRBJ2-6; TRBD2 agrees at 10 bases. The V gene's germline CDR1 is SGHRS and CDR2 YFSETQ. The CDR3 loop spans 20 amino acids. Trimming cost V 0 bases and J 0 bases; bases outside gene matches: 9.

This clone was observed once. The chain has TRBV27 and TRBJ1-1, with 7 bases that match TRBD1. Germline CDR1 MNHEY, CDR2 SMNVEV (reference sequence). V trimming: 5 bases; J trimming: 1 base; junction bases outside the gene matches: 1. The CDR3 is made up of 13 amino acids. The CDR3 DNA follows: TGTGCCAGCAGTAGACAGGGGAACACTGAAGCTTTCTTT. Encoded protein: CASSRQGNTEAFF.

Points on this clone: This is likely a read error, given that the CDR3 carries no conserved phenylalanine or tryptophan at its end. The limits of the CDR3 on the DNA are not certain, so only TCRdb's listed CDR3 is given. The chain uses TRBV5-6 and TRBJ1-2; the D call TRBD1 from the table was never checked on the DNA. The CDR3 numbers 8 amino acids, ends counted. CDR1 and CDR2 from the germline V gene are SGHDT and YYEEEE. The CDR3 loop is CATDSFFV.

The chain carries TRBV15 and TRBJ1-5, with 10 bases matching TRBD1. The germline CDR1 and CDR2 sequences are LNHNV and YYDKDF (reference sequence). The trim removed 0 bases at V and 4 bases at J, leaving 6 bases unmatched. This CDR3 comprises 17 residues. In DNA, the CDR3 is TGTGCCACCAGCAGAGACGGGGGGGACAGGGGAAATCAGCCCCAGCATTTT. It specifies CATSRDGGDRGNQPQHF.

V and J are TRBV9 and TRBJ1-2, with TRBD1 matching 10 bases. The length of the CDR3 is 15 residues. Trimming cost V 3 bases and J 4 bases; bases outside gene matches: 6. Germline CDR1 and CDR2: SGDLS and YYNGEE. CDR3 coding DNA: TGTGCCAGCAGCGCTCGACAGGGGGCGGGCTATGGCTACACCTTC. Translated, it gives CASSARQGAGYGYTF.

The chain joins TRBV19 to TRBJ1-6; D uncertain. CDR3 size: 14 residues. Germline CDR1 LNHDA, CDR2 SQIVND (reference sequence). Trimming removed 1 base from V and 7 bases from J, with 8 bases in between. The CDR3: CASSIGRVNSPLHF. CDR3 sequence (DNA): TGTGCCAGTAGTATAGGGAGGGTAAATTCACCCCTCCACTTT. Supplemented by reference TRBV19 and TRBJ1-6, the full variable domain reads DGGITQSPKYLFRKEGQNVTLSCEQNLNHDAMYWYRQDPGQGLRLIYYSQIVNDFQKGDIAEGYSVSREKKESFPLTVTSAQKNPTAFYLCASSIGRVNSPLHFGNGTRLTVT.

The V gene is TRBV21-1, the J gene TRBJ2-7; the table's D call TRBD1 went unverified against the DNA. TRBV21-1 is labeled a pseudogene. The CDR3 covers 17 residues. CDR3 region: CASSKPVPGQGLREQYF. For the CDR3, the DNA is TGTGCCAGCAGCAAACCGGTTCCCGGACAGGGGCTCAGAGAGCAGTACTTC.

The chain carries TRBV2 and TRBJ2-7, with TRBD2 as a possible D gene (5 bases). The CDR3 runs 14 residues. Germline values: CDR1 SNHLY, CDR2 FYNNEI. With 4 bases removed from V and 2 bases from J, the gap between germline ends came to 12 bases. CDR3 coding DNA: TGTGCCAGCAGTGCCGGACTGCCCCCCTACGAGCAGTACTTC. Translated, it gives CASSAGLPPYEQYF.

This chain connects TRBV7-2 to TRBJ2-1; 10 bases are a match to TRBD2. In germline, CDR1 is SGHTA, CDR2 FQGNSA. J gave up 9 bases and V 3 bases, and 8 bases lay outside the gene matches. CDR3 length: 15 residues. CDR3 protein: CASSLSGGVSTEQFF. As DNA, the CDR3 is TGTGCCAGCAGCTTGAGCGGGGGGGTCTCGACTGAGCAGTTCTTC.

This sequence joins TRBV21-1 and TRBJ1-6; the table's D call of TRBD1 was not tested on the DNA. TRBV21-1 is classified as a pseudogene. CDR3 length: 15 residues. DNA of the CDR3: TGTGCCAGCAGCATCCCACAGGGTCCCCACTCACCCCTCCACTTT. Protein sequence: CASSIPQGPHSPLHF.

The chain has TRBV7-2 and TRBJ2-5; no clear D. The ends were cut back, 3 bases at V and 2 bases at J, with 10 bases in the middle. The germline V gene has CDR1 SGHTA and CDR2 FQGNSA. This CDR3 region has 14 residues. DNA of the CDR3: TGTGCCAGCAGCTTGGATCAAAAACAAGAGACCCAGTACTTC. Amino acid sequence: CASSLDQKQETQYF.

This sequence joins TRBV12-5 and TRBJ2-7; 12 bases match TRBD1. Germline CDR1 and CDR2: LGHNT and FRNRAP. The V and J ends lost 2 bases and 6 bases, in that order; junction bases with no gene match: 8. This CDR3 is 16 amino acids long. The chain's CDR3 is CASGLRLGQGALEQYF. DNA of the CDR3: TGTGCTAGTGGTTTGCGGTTGGGACAGGGGGCCCTCGAGCAGTACTTC.

This chain uses TRBV15 with TRBJ2-7; 10 nucleotides align to TRBD1. The CDR3 is 16 residues long. The germline CDR1 and CDR2 sequences are LNHNV and YYDKDF (reference sequence). V lost 0 bases and J lost 4; bases outside the gene matches: 6. The CDR3 DNA is TGTGCCACCAGCAGAGATCGGGGACAGGGGTCGTACGAGCAGTACTTC. Protein: CATSRDRGQGSYEQYF.

The CDR3 DNA reads TGTGCCAGCAGTTACTCGGGGTCGGGGGAAGAGACCCAGTACTTC. Amino acids: CASSYSGSGEETQYF. V and J are TRBV6-5 and TRBJ2-5; D perhaps matches TRBD2 (6 bases). V lost 0 bases to trimming and J lost 3 bases, with 11 bases between them. Germline V gene lookup returns CDR1 MNHEY and CDR2 SVGAGI. The CDR3 sequence is 15 residues long.

The chain joins TRBV28 to TRBJ1-3; unclear D gene. Germline lookup yields CDR1 MDHEN and CDR2 SYDVKM. The CDR3 runs to 11 residues. Trimming took off 1 base at V and 12 bases at J, with 7 bases between the two ends. The CDR3 loop reads CASSLYPDIYF. The CDR3 nucleotides read TGTGCCAGCAGTTTATACCCCGACATATATTTT. The variable domain in full, completed from reference TRBV28 and TRBJ1-3, reads DVKVTQSSRYLVKRTGEKVFLECVQDMDHENMFWYRQDPGLGLRLIYFSYDVKMKEKGDIPEGYSVSREKKERFSLILESASTNQTSMYLCASSLYPDIYFGEGSWLTVV.

The genes are TRBV6-1 and TRBJ2-2; possibly TRBD2 for D (5 bases). V shed 5 bases and J shed 4 bases, with 11 bases lying between them. The CDR3 loop spans 14 amino acids. Germline V gene lookup returns CDR1 MNHNS and CDR2 SASEGT. The CDR3 sequence is CASSPTSGTGELFF. Here the CDR3 DNA reads TGTGCCAGCAGTCCCACCAGCGGCACCGGGGAGCTGTTTTTT.

The chain links TRBV6-6 to TRBJ1-2; a possible D gene is TRBD1 (5 bases). The CDR3 has 15 amino acids. V dropped 2 bases and J dropped 3 bases, with 13 bases sitting between them. Germline V lookup: CDR1 MNHNY, CDR2 SVGAGI (reference sequence). The CDR3 DNA sequence: TGTGCCAGCAGTTACGAGTCAGGGAGGGACTATGGCTACACCTTC. Protein sequence: CASSYESGRDYGYTF.

This rearrangement joins TRBV9 to TRBJ2-3; the match to TRBD2 covers 7 bases. This CDR3 comprises 14 residues. The germline V gene encodes CDR1 SGDLS and CDR2 YYNGEE. The V segment lost 2 bases and the J segment 1 base; nucleotides outside the gene matches: 1. The DNA for the CDR3 is TGTGCCAGCAGCGTCCGGGGGGGCACAGATACGCAGTATTTT. It yields the protein CASSVRGGTDTQYF.